Listed below are T cell receptor beta chains from one sample, sequenced in a study of T cells in Graves' hyperthyroidism and ophthalmopathy. TCRdb fed the multiplex PCR reads into MiXCR, producing one record per CDR3 protein. This sample carries 160,000 or so distinct CDR3 sequences, over 7.5% of them seen once, and the ten largest clones take around 20%. Sequencing was carried out using blood. The receptors derive from a woman between 18 and 29 years old with Graves' hyperthyroidism that later progressed to Graves' ophthalmopathy. Both conserved end residues are part of each CDR3. Each record gives: D gene, V gene, J gene, clone size, CDR3 DNA, CDR3 protein. A D gene is named only where the DNA matches it firmly. The listing skips clone size in some rows; elsewhere it reads once, few, many or a size class.

-	TRBV6-2/TRBV6-3	TRBJ2-6	many	TGTGCCAGCAGTAGGGGTGTACCTGGGGCCAACGTCCTGACTTTC	CASSRGVPGANVLTF
TRBD2	TRBV20-1	TRBJ2-1	many	TGCAGTGCTCCTGACATAGCGGGAGGGCCCAATGAGCAGTTCTTC	CSAPDIAGGPNEQFF
-	TRBV7-9	TRBJ1-5	many	TGTGCCAGCAGCTTAGGAAACAGGCCCAATCAGCCCCAGCATTTT	CASSLGNRPNQPQHF
-	TRBV2	TRBJ2-7	many	TGTGCCAGCAGTGACGGCAGGGGTCTTCCCGAGCAGTACTTC	CASSDGRGLPEQYF
TRBD1	TRBV5-4	TRBJ1-1	-	TGTGCCAGCAGCGCCAGACAGGGGATGGTGAACACTGAAGCTTTCTTT	CASSARQGMVNTEAFF
-	TRBV18	TRBJ2-1	many	TGTGCCAGCTCACAGGGACTCAATGAGCAGTTCTTC	CASSQGLNEQFF
-	TRBV4-2	TRBJ2-2	few	TGTGCCAGCAGCCAAGACAGTTTGGACACCGGGGAGCTGTTTTTT	CASSQDSLDTGELFF
-	TRBV30	TRBJ1-1	-	TGTGCCTGGAGTCCCGGCCTCTATGGGGGGGGCACTGAAGCTTTCTTT	CAWSPGLYGGGTEAFF
-	TRBV20-1	TRBJ2-1	many	TGCAGTGCTAGAGATGCCCTAGCTATAGGCGATGAGCAGTTCTTC	CSARDALAIGDEQFF
TRBD1	TRBV2	TRBJ1-3	many	TGTGCCACCGAGGGACAGGGAAACACCATATATTTT	CATEGQGNTIYF
-	TRBV6-1	TRBJ1-1	many	TGTGCCAGCAGTTATGCCAAAGAAGCTTTCTTT	CASSYAKEAFF
-	TRBV25-1	TRBJ2-5	many	TGTGCCAGCAGTGAATTTCGGCAGGAAGAGACCCAGTACTTC	CASSEFRQEETQYF
-	TRBV29-1	TRBJ2-7	many	TGCAGCGTTGGGGGAAGCGAGCAGTACTTC	CSVGGSEQYF
-	TRBV4-1	TRBJ2-1	once	TGCGCCAGCAGCCAAGTGTTCGGCGGGGATTTATACAATGAGCAGTTCTTC	CASSQVFGGDLYNEQFF
TRBD2	TRBV7-9	TRBJ2-5	-	TGTGCCAGCAGCGTCGGACTAGCGGGAACGCCAGAAGAGACCCAGTACTTC	CASSVGLAGTPEETQYF
TRBD1	TRBV24-1	TRBJ2-3	many	TGTGCCACCAGTGAGACAGGGGGCGCGGATACGCAGTATTTT	CATSETGGADTQYF
-	TRBV6-1	TRBJ1-3	many	TGTGCCAGCAGTCCGGACGGGTACTCTGGAAACACCATATATTTT	CASSPDGYSGNTIYF
-	TRBV30	TRBJ1-1	many	TGTGCCTGGAGAGGAATGGGGGGGGGCACTGAAGCTTTCTTT	CAWRGMGGGTEAFF
TRBD1	TRBV19	TRBJ1-4	few	TGTGCCAGTAGTAACCCCCGGGACAGGAATGAAAAACTGTTTTTT	CASSNPRDRNEKLFF
-	TRBV30	TRBJ2-1	many	TGTGCCTGGAGTGTAGCGACAGAAGCCAGGGGTGAGCAGTTCTTC	CAWSVATEARGEQFF
-	TRBV15	TRBJ2-3	many	TGTGCCACCAGCCCTAGCACAGATACGCAGTATTTT	CATSPSTDTQYF
-	TRBV5-6	TRBJ1-2	many	TGTGCCAGCAGCTCACCATATGGCTACACCTTC	CASSSPYGYTF
-	TRBV4-1	TRBJ2-6	-	TGCGCCAGCAGCCAAGAATGGGGGCGCCGGACTTACTCTGGGGCCAACGTCCTGACTTTC	CASSQEWGRRTYSGANVLTF